This note documents a single T cell receptor (beta chain) sequence. This clone's antigen is unknown. No much larger clonotype is one base removed from it; base qualities were not supplied. Each collaborating institution followed its own protocols to collect whole blood in K2EDTA tubes. For TCRbeta analysis, collaborators shipped samples as frozen whole blood, isolated PBMCs, or DNA extracted from either of those sample types. This entry belongs to a study of blood T cell repertoires in COVID-19 (dated by TCRdb to between 2020 and 2021). For the wider study: Collaborator samples came from the United States, Italy and Spain and covered acute and convalescent phases of COVID-19. The repertoires were made available in a free public database intended to serve as a resource for research on the immune response to SARS-CoV-2. Samples were obtained from the ongoing ImmuneRACE study (first 160 participants) and from about 1,300 subjects provided by 6 global collaborators. The prospective study material was composed of cDNA or gDNA derived from T cells, B-cell-depleted T cells, or PBMCs. Sample metadata almost always included a de-identified subject ID, COVID-19 status, age in years and sex. Subjects who had been exposed to COVID-19, were actively infected with it, or had recovered from it provided the deeply sampled blood TCRbeta repertoires that made up the dataset. Where HLA class I and class II types were available, the types were taken from metadata supplied by the sample provider, not from assay-based typing. What the work shows at the level of the full study, not this receptor alone: The amount of clinical and demographic metadata varied by source and participant and was provided uncurated.

TCRbeta CDR3 regions were amplified from genomic DNA using the immunoSEQ Assay, a bias-controlled multiplex PCR. The paper's data handling went like this. The number of nucleated cells in each sample was estimated by amplification of reference gene primers within the assay. To quantify the absolute abundance of each unique TCRbeta CDR3 rearrangement, sequence reads were collapsed and filtered. For each sample, productive Simpson clonality was calculated as the square root of Simpson's diversity index across productive rearrangements. TCRdb's version of the immuneACCESS table is confined to in-frame rearrangements and falls short of the full clone set. An unresolved V gene accounts for under half of the shortfall where checked; the remainder is of unknown origin. V and J calls and clone size are copied from that table; D and trimming were computed from the DNA. A total of 150,000 to 200,000 clones appear in this sample, about 77% of them only once. The ten largest clones take up approximately 15% of the sample.

From the cysteine up to the phenylalanine, the CDR3 has a length of 14 residues. Solely the CDR3 DNA is kept, with 42 bases framed from the first base. Per the germline V gene, MNHEY is the CDR1 and SVGAGI is the CDR2. V lost 6 bases and J lost 0 bases, and the count of bases not matched to a germline gene is 4. The receptor was derived from a woman older than 75 with acute or convalescent COVID-19. The sample taken for sequencing was peripheral blood. The chain is assembled from TRBV6-5 and TRBJ1-1; TRBD1 lines up with 7 middle nucleotides. The CDR3 corresponds to CASRQGIVNTEAFF. DNA sequence: TGTGCCAGCAGACAGGGGATCGTGAACACTGAAGCTTTCTTT.